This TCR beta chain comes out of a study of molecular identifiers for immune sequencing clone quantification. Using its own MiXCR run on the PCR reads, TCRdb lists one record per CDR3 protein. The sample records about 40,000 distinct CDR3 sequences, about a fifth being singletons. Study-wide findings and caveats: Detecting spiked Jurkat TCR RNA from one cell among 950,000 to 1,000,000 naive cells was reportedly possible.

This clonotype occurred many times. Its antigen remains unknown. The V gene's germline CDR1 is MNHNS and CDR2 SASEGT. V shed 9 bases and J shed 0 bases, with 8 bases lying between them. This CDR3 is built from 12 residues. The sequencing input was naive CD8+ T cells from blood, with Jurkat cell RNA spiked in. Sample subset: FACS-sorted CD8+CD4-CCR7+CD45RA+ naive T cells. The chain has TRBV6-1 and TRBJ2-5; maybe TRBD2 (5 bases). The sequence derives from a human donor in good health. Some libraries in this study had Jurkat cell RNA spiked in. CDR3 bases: TGTGCCAGTACGGGGTACCAAGAGACCCAGTACTTC. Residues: CASTGYQETQYF.